This T cell receptor beta chain was recorded in a study of T cells in Graves' hyperthyroidism and ophthalmopathy. The germline CDR1 and CDR2 sequences are LNHNV and YYDKDF (reference sequence). V was pared by 1 base and J by 6 bases, with 9 bases of the junction left unmatched. The CDR3 length is 18 residues. Using RNA transcripts as the source, TCR beta CDR3 regions were amplified. Primed by the HTBI set, a first-round RT-PCR was run on the TCR CDR3. TCRdb independently ran MiXCR on the multiplex PCR reads; one entry per CDR3 protein. Of some 760,000 distinct CDR3 sequences in the sample, 11% to 15% were seen once. Note on this clonotype: The antigen is not known.

Hyperthyroidism in the patients, aged 18 to 65, was newly diagnosed and under 2 months in duration. Investigators excluded patients with uncontrolled infection, other autoimmune disease, pregnancy or lactation. Using over 8.5 ml of fresh peripheral blood, PBMCs were prepared. Study outcomes and limitations: Also found in blood were most expanded thyroid clonotypes above 0.001.

The specimen was blood. The clonotype was recovered from a woman in her late teens or twenties with Graves' hyperthyroidism. The chain combines TRBV15 with TRBJ2-5; 15 bases align to TRBD2. DNA for the CDR3: TGTGCCACCAGCAGAGTTCGCGGACTAGCGGGAGGGGGAAAGACCCAGTACTTC. This sequence encodes CATSRVRGLAGGGKTQYF.